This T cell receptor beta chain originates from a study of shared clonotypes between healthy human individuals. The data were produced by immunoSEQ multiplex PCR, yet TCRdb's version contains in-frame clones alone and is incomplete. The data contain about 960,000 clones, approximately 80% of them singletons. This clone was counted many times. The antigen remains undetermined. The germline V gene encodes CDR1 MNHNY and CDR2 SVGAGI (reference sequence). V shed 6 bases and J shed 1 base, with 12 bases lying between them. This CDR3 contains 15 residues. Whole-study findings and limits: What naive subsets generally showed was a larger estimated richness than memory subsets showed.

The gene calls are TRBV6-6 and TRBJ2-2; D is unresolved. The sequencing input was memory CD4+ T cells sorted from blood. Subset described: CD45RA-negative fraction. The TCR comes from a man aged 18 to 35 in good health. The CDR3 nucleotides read TGTGCCAGCAGCACTAACTCGGGGAACACCGGGGAGCTGTTTTTT. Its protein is CASSTNSGNTGELFF.